The present T cell receptor (beta chain) was sequenced within a study of molecular identifiers for immune sequencing clone quantification (dated by TCRdb to 2016 to 2019). Some background on the complete study: For a replicate experiment, RNA from around 20,000 or 100,000 naive CD8 T cells was divided into five aliquots, of which four were sequenced. This methods study used CD8 T cells to benchmark TCR RNA copy counting and molecular-identifier clustering-based TCR repertoire sequencing (MIDCIRS).

Libraries of naive CD8 T cells were built from anywhere between roughly 18,000 and 1,000,000 sorted cells, with 10%, 30% or 50% of the purified RNA used. Naive CD8 T cells, defined as CD8+CD4-CCR7+CD45RA+, were FACS-sorted into RLT Plus buffer on a BD FACSAria II. To test detection sensitivity, Jurkat RNA equivalent to ten TCR copies was spiked into samples of about 19,000-1,000,000 naive CD8 T cells. Enrichment of CD8 T cells was done with RosetteSep CD8+ T Cell Enrichment Cocktail plus Ficoll-Paque, and ACK red cell lysis came afterward. CDR1 SGHAT and CDR2 FQNNGV were looked up in the germline V gene. Counted from cysteine to phenylalanine, this CDR3 has 17 amino acids. Left in the record is the CDR3 DNA by itself, 51 bases read in frame from the first base. Deletion took 3 bases off V and 2 bases off J, with a span of 14 bases between the germline ends. Here is what the overall study found, with its caveats: The naive libraries included spiked-in Jurkat TCR RNA (around 9 copies' worth), and this RNA is not part of the donor repertoire. In CMV-specific effector cells, clones with more than 20 RNA copies accounted for over 97% of molecules, whereas in naive cells such clones accounted for under 1%. When barcode sub-clustering was left out, chimeric consensus sequences inflated TCR diversity, with chimeras reaching as high as 47%. A single cell's worth of spiked-in Jurkat TCR RNA was reported detectable even among approximately 930,000 naive CD8 T cells. Highly expanded clone sizes could be underestimated if identical TCR molecules share a barcode. Around 2.8 recovered TCR RNA copies per cell were obtained by modeling, versus about 10 by digital PCR, implying a capture efficiency of 25% to 30%.

Library preparation employed PCR. Sequencing relied on a NextSeq 500. Bulk TCR libraries were prepared as previously described, using TCR primers listed in Table S5. Purification of total RNA was performed with the Qiagen AllPrep DNA/RNA kit. Before any analysis, reads coming from multiple sequencing runs of the same library were combined into one pool. The authors' pipeline ran thus. Only reads with exact TCR constant sequence were kept, trimmed to 150 nt, and grouped by their 12-nt molecular barcodes. Within each barcode group, reads were sub-clustered at a 15% Levenshtein threshold, and quality-weighted consensus sequences were built per RNA molecule. Non-functional sequences were removed, as were lower-count sequences one edit away from another. Based on a fit of two negative binomial distributions, barcode sub-clusters having less than 20% of the maximum read count were discarded. Using fastp trimming at Q25 and MiXCR clonotype assembly, TCRdb reanalyzed the public sequencing data and kept in-frame beta chains. Under each unique CDR3 protein, matching rows form one entry showing the most common genes and DNA. The V and J calls come from TCRdb's annotation, not from the publication. This sample lists 490,000 or so distinct CDR3 sequences; roughly 25% were detected once. In total, the top ten clones hold 0.7% to 0.9% of the sample.

On this clonotype: What this receptor recognizes is not known. The input lacks base qualities; no much larger clone sits a single base away.

Rearrangement joined TRBV11-2 to TRBJ1-6, with the D gene not clear enough to name. The specimen sequenced was naive CD8+ T cells from blood, with Jurkat cell RNA spiked in. The cell subset or site label, read with the paper, signifies: FACS-sorted CD8+CD4-CCR7+CD45RA+ naive T cells. This clonotype originated in a human donor in good health. Some libraries in this study had Jurkat cell RNA spiked in. In nucleotide form, the sequence is TGTGCCAGCAGCTTCGCACCCTCTGTCGCCTATAATTCACCCCTCCACTTT. It translates to CASSFAPSVAYNSPLHF. Joined to the reference TRBV11-2 and TRBJ1-6 proteins, this CDR3 gives the full variable domain: EAGVAQSPRYKIIEKRQSVAFWCNPISGHATLYWYQQILGQGPKLLIQFQNNGVVDDSQLPKDRFSAERLKGVDSTLKIQPAKLEDSAVYLCASSFAPSVAYNSPLHFGNGTRLTVT.